This T cell receptor beta chain was identified in a study of cytotoxic CD8 clonotypes in ibrutinib-treated CLL. Study-level information: Around 10 relapsed/refractory, some 16 treatment-naive; under 18 IGHV unmutated. Response sampling came at median 12 months of treatment, ranging roughly 6 to 36 months.

Depth targeted 1 in 200,000 to 1 in 1 million T cells, averaging approximately 10x coverage per clonotype. The table came from immunoSEQ multiplex PCR; TCRdb's copy has only in-frame clones and leaves some out. The data show about 45,000 clones, 60% to 80% seen once. The CDR3 loop spans 14 amino acids. Germline values: CDR1 MDHEN, CDR2 SYDVKM. V dropped 2 bases and J dropped 4 bases, with 11 bases sitting between them. The rearrangement joins TRBV28 to TRBJ1-2, with a tentative D call TRBD1 (5 bases). This specimen consisted of PBMCs, obtained after 24 months of ibrutinib treatment. The sequence was obtained from a human donor with chronic lymphocytic leukemia. CDR3 loop: CASSLGTGGYGYTF. The CDR3 region has the DNA TGTGCCAGCAGTTTAGGGACGGGGGGCTATGGCTACACCTTC.